One and the same sample provided the 21 T cell receptor beta chains below, sequenced in a study of T cells in Graves' hyperthyroidism and ophthalmopathy (dated by TCRdb to the late 2010s). The method behind the library was multiplex PCR. The sample was run on an Illumina HiSeq 2000. The TCR beta CDR3 regions were amplified from the RNA transcripts. The TCR CDR3 was subjected to a first round of RT-PCR using the HTBI primer set and the Qiagen OneStep RT-PCR kit. TCRdb applied fastp at Q25 and MiXCR to the public reads, then kept only in-frame beta chains. Identical CDR3 proteins give one entry, which carries the most common genes and DNA. In all, the sample holds a few hundred thousand distinct CDR3 sequences, and less than 25% of those were seen once. The ten most abundant clones make up approximately 25% of the sample. The sequencing sample was made of blood. These receptors all stem from a man aged 18 to 35 with Graves' hyperthyroidism.

This rearrangement joins TRBV30 to TRBJ2-7; maybe TRBD2 (5 bases). CDR1 is GTSNPN and CDR2 is SVGIG in the germline V gene (reference sequence). With 4 bases removed from V and 6 bases from J, the gap between germline ends came to 16 bases. The CDR3 loop spans 13 amino acids. The CDR3 spells CAWTTRRGGEQYF. The DNA of the CDR3 is TGTGCCTGGACCACCCGTCGGGGTGGCGAGCAGTACTTC.

There are a few counts of this clonotype. The genes are TRBV20-1 and TRBJ1-1; 8 bases fit TRBD1. V dropped 0 bases and J dropped 5; count of bases not matched to a gene: 5. This CDR3 has 14 amino acids. The germline V gene has CDR1 DFQATT and CDR2 SNEGSKA (reference sequence). CDR3 coding DNA: TGCAGTGCTAGAGAAAGGACAGGGTGGACTGAAGCTTTCTTT. Encoded protein: CSARERTGWTEAFF.

At least ten counts were recorded for this clonotype. This chain connects TRBV6-4 to TRBJ2-6, with a possible D match to TRBD1 (6 bases). Per germline, CDR1 MRHNA and CDR2 SNTAGT. V was pared by 0 bases and J by 0 bases, with 9 bases between. CDR3 length: 17 residues. The CDR3 spells CASSDSDSSSGANVLTF. The CDR3 region has the DNA TGTGCCAGCAGTGACTCGGACAGTTCCTCTGGGGCCAACGTCCTGACTTTC.

This clonotype was observed at least ten times. The V and J genes are TRBV10-3 and TRBJ1-1; D is unclear. Germline CDR1 and CDR2: ENHRY and SYGVKD. Deletions cut 2 bases from V and 0 bases from J, with 7 bases between. The length of the CDR3 is 14 residues. The DNA for the CDR3 is TGTGCCATCAGTGAGCTGGACCTGAACACTGAAGCTTTCTTT. It is translated as CAISELDLNTEAFF.

This clonotype has a handful of counts. The chain recombines TRBV5-8 with TRBJ1-3; D may be TRBD1 (6 bases). CDR1 and CDR2 from the germline V gene are SGHTS and YDEGEE. The CDR3 contains 15 residues. Trimming removed 4 bases from V and 0 bases from J, with 11 bases in between. CDR3: CASSGRDTSGNTIYF. In DNA, the CDR3 is TGTGCCAGCAGCGGACGGGACACCTCTGGAAACACCATATATTTT. The complete variable domain, with remaining parts taken from reference TRBV5-8 and TRBJ1-3, reads EAGVTQSPTHLIKTRGQQATLRCSPISGHTSVYWYQQALGLGLQFLLWYDEGEERNRGNFPPRFSGRQFPNYSSELNVNALELEDSALYLCASSGRDTSGNTIYFGEGSWLTVV.

This clonotype was seen a single time. The chain carries TRBV28 and TRBJ1-2, with D unresolved. The CDR3 contains 14 residues. Germline V CDR1 and CDR2: MDHEN, SYDVKM. With 1 base removed from V and 3 bases from J, the gap between germline ends came to 9 bases. DNA for the CDR3: TGTGCCAGCAGTTTATCGTCAGAATACTATGGCTACACCTTC. It translates to CASSLSSEYYGYTF.

This clonotype was picked up many times. J is TRBJ1-2 and V is TRBV27; tentatively, D is TRBD1 (6 bases). In germline, CDR1 is MNHEY, CDR2 SMNVEV (reference sequence). The CDR3 has 14 residues. V shed 4 bases and J shed 5 bases, with 14 bases lying between them. The CDR3: CASSSLGQSYGYTF. In DNA, the CDR3 is TGTGCCAGCAGTTCCCTTGGACAGTCTTATGGCTACACCTTC.

This clonotype was found once. The V and J genes are TRBV9 and TRBJ1-1; 9 bases match TRBD1. Trimming took 3 bases from V and 1 from J; bases not matched to a gene: 7. The CDR3 spans 16 residues. The V gene's germline CDR1 is SGDLS and CDR2 YYNGEE. The CDR3 loop is CASSGGQGLANTEAFF. The CDR3 DNA follows: TGTGCCAGCAGCGGGGGACAGGGCCTCGCGAACACTGAAGCTTTCTTT.

This clonotype was seen ten or more times. This chain links TRBV4-1 with TRBJ2-7; 9 nucleotides agree with TRBD2. The length of the CDR3 is 15 residues. CDR1 MGHRA and CDR2 YSYEKL come from the germline V gene. Germline trimming cut 4 bases from V and 4 bases from J; bases unmatched to any gene: 8. This CDR3 is CASSLGLAMGYEQYF. The CDR3 DNA sequence: TGCGCCAGCAGCCTTGGACTAGCGATGGGGTACGAGCAGTACTTC.

This clonotype appeared many times. The rearrangement links TRBV28 to TRBJ1-2, with a possible D match to TRBD1 (6 bases). The germline V and J ends were trimmed by 4 bases and 7 bases, with 13 bases remaining between them. Looked up from germline, CDR1 is MDHEN and CDR2 is SYDVKM. The CDR3 has 13 amino acids. CDR3 nucleotide sequence: TGTGCCAGCAGTTCTTGGCAGGGGCCTGGCTACACCTTC. Its protein product is CASSSWQGPGYTF.

This clonotype appeared many times. CDR3 residues: CSARDGDGAFF. As DNA, the CDR3 is TGCAGTGCTAGAGATGGGGACGGAGCTTTCTTT. V and J are TRBV20-1 and TRBJ1-1; D possibly corresponds to TRBD1 (5 bases). The germline V and J ends were trimmed by 0 bases and 10 bases, with 9 bases remaining between them. This CDR3 is 11 amino acids long. Germline V gives CDR1 DFQATT, CDR2 SNEGSKA (reference sequence).

At least ten counts were recorded for this clonotype. The chain joins TRBV27 to TRBJ1-5; 9 nucleotides line up with TRBD1. Germline values: CDR1 MNHEY, CDR2 SMNVEV (reference sequence). V trimming: 5 bases; J trimming: 9 bases; junction bases outside the gene matches: 5. The CDR3 runs to 13 residues. The chain's CDR3 is CASSGQGPLPQHF. In nucleotides, the CDR3 is TGTGCCAGCAGTGGACAGGGGCCGTTGCCCCAGCATTTT.

This clonotype was seen a handful of times. The chain joins TRBV5-4 to TRBJ2-4, with TRBD2 matching over 9 bases. This CDR3 contains 18 residues. With V trimmed by 0 bases and J by 3 bases, 10 bases remained unmatched. The V gene's germline CDR1 is SGHNT and CDR2 YYREEE (reference sequence). CDR3 coding DNA: TGTGCCAGCAGCTTGGGTTTGACTAGCGGAAGTGTCAAAAACATTCAGTACTTC. It encodes CASSLGLTSGSVKNIQYF.

The sample holds a few counts of this clonotype. A much larger clone differs by one base, so this may be a read error. This rearrangement joins TRBV30 to TRBJ2-7; tentative D call: TRBD1 (6 bases). The V gene's germline CDR1 is GTSNPN and CDR2 SVGIG (reference sequence). CDR3 size: 14 residues. The CDR3: CAWSPRQVSCEQYF. CDR3 DNA: TGTGCCTGGAGTCCCCGACAGGTCTCCTGCGAGCAGTACTTC.

V and J are TRBV4-1 and TRBJ2-7; TRBD2 matches at 7 bases. V lost 3 bases to trimming and J lost 4 bases; unmatched junction nucleotides: 15. Germline CDR1 is MGHRA and CDR2 is YSYEKL. This CDR3 contains 17 residues. CDR3 DNA sequence: TGCGCCAGCAGCCAGGGTGGGGACTACCAAGGTGTTTACGAGCAGTACTTC. This encodes CASSQGGDYQGVYEQYF.

This clonotype was observed at least ten times. The chain links TRBV12-3 or TRBV12-4 to TRBJ1-3; D is ambiguous. Trimming shortened V by 6 bases and J by 4 bases, and 10 bases separated the two germline ends. CDR3 length: 13 amino acids. The CDR3 is CASSLAIGNTIYF. In DNA, the CDR3 is TGTGCCAGCAGCCTCGCTATCGGAAACACCATATATTTT.

The chain recombines TRBV11-2 with TRBJ2-5, with TRBD2 as a possible D gene (5 bases). The CDR3 is 13 amino acids. Germline CDR1 and CDR2: SGHAT and FQNNGV. V was shortened by 3 bases and J by 6 bases, with 11 bases between the two germline ends. CDR3 DNA sequence: TGTGCCAGCAGCTTCCTGGGAGACCAGACCCAGTACTTC. It is translated as CASSFLGDQTQYF.

In this sample, this clonotype turned up a few times. V and J are TRBV6-5 and TRBJ1-5; D gene ambiguous. Germline values: CDR1 MNHEY, CDR2 SVGAGI. The CDR3 extends over 13 amino acids. Trimming shortened V by 2 bases and J by 6 bases, and 8 bases separated the two germline ends. The CDR3 bases are TGTGCCAGCAGTTACCCACGGGGTCAGCCCCAGCATTTT. This sequence encodes CASSYPRGQPQHF.

The J gene is TRBJ2-2, the V gene TRBV12-3 or TRBV12-4; 8 bases fit TRBD2. The trim removed 4 bases at V and 4 bases at J, leaving 11 bases unmatched. The CDR3 covers 17 residues. DNA for the CDR3: TGTGCCAGCAGTTCCTCCCGGGGGGGGCATAGCACCGGGGAGCTGTTTTTT. Translated: CASSSSRGGHSTGELFF.

This clonotype was observed many times. This chain links TRBV7-2 with TRBJ2-5; D may be TRBD1 (6 bases). Germline CDR1 and CDR2: SGHTA and FQGNSA. The ends were cut back, 3 bases at V and 4 bases at J, with 12 bases in the middle. CDR3 length: 14 residues. CDR3 protein: CASSLTGKGETQYF. The CDR3, as DNA: TGTGCCAGCAGCTTGACAGGAAAGGGAGAGACCCAGTACTTC.

The chain combines TRBV5-1 with TRBJ1-5; the D gene is possibly TRBD1 (6 bases). Germline V gene data show CDR1 as SGHRS and CDR2 as YFSETQ. V was cut by 5 bases and J by 8 bases, with 20 bases left in between. The CDR3 loop spans 15 amino acids. The CDR3 nucleotides read TGCGCCAGCAGACCACCCGGGACACCTAACGAGCCCCAGCATTTT. It is translated as CASRPPGTPNEPQHF.